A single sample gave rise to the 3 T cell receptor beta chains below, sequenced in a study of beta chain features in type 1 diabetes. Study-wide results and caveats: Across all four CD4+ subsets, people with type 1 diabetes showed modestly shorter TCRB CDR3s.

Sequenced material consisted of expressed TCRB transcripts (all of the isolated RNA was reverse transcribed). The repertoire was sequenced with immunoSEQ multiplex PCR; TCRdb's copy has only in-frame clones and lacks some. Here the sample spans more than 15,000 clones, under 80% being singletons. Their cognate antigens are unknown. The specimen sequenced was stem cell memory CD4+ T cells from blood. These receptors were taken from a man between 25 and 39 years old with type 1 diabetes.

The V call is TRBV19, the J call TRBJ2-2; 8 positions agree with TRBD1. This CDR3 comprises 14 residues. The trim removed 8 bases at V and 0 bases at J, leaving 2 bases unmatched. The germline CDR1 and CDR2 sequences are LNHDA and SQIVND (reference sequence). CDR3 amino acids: CASGGQANTGELFF. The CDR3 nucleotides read TGTGCCAGTGGGGGACAGGCGAACACCGGGGAGCTGTTTTTT.

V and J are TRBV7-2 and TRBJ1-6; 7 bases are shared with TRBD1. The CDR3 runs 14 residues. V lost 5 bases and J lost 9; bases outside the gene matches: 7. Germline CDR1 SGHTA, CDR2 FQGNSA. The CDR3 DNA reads TGTGCCAGCAGCCCTCAGGGGGGACGTTCACCCCTCCACTTT. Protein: CASSPQGGRSPLHF.

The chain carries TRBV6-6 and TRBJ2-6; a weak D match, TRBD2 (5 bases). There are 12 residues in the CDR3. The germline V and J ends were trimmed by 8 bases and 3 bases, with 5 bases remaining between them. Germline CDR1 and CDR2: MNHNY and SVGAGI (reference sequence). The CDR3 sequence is CASRGGANVLTF. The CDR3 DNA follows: TGTGCCAGCCGGGGTGGGGCCAACGTCCTGACTTTC.